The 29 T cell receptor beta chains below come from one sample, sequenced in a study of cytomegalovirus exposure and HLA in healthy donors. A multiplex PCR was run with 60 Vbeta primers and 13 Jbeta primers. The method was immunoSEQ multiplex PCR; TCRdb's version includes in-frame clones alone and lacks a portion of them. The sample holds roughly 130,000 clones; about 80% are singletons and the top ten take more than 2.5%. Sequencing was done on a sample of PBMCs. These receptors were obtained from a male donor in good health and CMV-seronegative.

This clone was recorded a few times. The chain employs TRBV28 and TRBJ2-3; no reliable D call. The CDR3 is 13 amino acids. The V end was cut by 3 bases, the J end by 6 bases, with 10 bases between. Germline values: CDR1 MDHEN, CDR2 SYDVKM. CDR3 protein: CASSLNYLDTQYF. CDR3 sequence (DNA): TGTGCCAGCAGTTTGAACTATTTGGATACGCAGTATTTT. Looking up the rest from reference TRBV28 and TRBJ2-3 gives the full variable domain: DVKVTQSSRYLVKRTGEKVFLECVQDMDHENMFWYRQDPGLGLRLIYFSYDVKMKEKGDIPEGYSVSREKKERFSLILESASTNQTSMYLCASSLNYLDTQYFGPGTRLTVL.

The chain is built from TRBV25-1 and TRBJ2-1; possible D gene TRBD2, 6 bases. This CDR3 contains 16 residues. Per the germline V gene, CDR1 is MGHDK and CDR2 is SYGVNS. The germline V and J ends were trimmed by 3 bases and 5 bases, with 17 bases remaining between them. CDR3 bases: TGTGCCAGCAGTGACCCCCGGCGGGGCTTAAACAATGAGCAGTTCTTC. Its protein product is CASSDPRRGLNNEQFF. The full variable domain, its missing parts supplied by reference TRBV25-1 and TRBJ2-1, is EADIYQTPRYLVIGTGKKITLECSQTMGHDKMYWYQQDPGMELHLIHYSYGVNSTEKGDLSSESTVSRIRTEHFPLTLESARPSHTSQYLCASSDPRRGLNNEQFFGPGTRLTVL.

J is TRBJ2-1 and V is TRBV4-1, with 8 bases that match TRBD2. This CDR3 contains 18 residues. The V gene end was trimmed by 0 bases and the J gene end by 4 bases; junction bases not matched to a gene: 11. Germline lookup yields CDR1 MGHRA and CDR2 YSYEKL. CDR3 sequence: CASSQEGSGALMYNEQFF. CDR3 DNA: TGCGCCAGCAGCCAAGAGGGTAGCGGGGCCCTTATGTACAATGAGCAGTTCTTC.

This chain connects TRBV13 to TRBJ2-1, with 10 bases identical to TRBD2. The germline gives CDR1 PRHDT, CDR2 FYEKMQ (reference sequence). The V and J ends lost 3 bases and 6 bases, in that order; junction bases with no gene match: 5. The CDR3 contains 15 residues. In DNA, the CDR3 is TGTGCCAGCAGCTTGACGGTAGCGGGGGGCAATGAGCAGTTCTTC. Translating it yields CASSLTVAGGNEQFF.

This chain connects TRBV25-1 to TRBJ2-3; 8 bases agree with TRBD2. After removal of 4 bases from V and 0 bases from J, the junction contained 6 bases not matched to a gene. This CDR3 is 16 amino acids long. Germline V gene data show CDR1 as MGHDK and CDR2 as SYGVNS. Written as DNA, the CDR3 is TGTGCCAGCAGTGCCCGACTAGCGTATAGCACAGATACGCAGTATTTT. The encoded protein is CASSARLAYSTDTQYF.

The CDR3 here is CASRNSGRAYEQYF. The CDR3 region has the DNA TGTGCCAGCAGAAACAGCGGGAGGGCCTACGAGCAGTACTTC. This sequence joins TRBV5-6 and TRBJ2-7, with 10 bases fitting TRBD2. The J segment lost 2 bases and the V segment lost 5 bases, leaving 4 bases of the junction unmatched. CDR3 length equals 14 residues. Germline V gives CDR1 SGHDT, CDR2 YYEEEE.

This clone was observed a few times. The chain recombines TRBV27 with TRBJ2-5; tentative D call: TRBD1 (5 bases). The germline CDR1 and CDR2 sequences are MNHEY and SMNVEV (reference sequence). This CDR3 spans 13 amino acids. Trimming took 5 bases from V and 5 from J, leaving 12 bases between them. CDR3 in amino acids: CASSIQGWETQYF. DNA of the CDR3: TGTGCCAGCAGTATCCAGGGATGGGAGACCCAGTACTTC.

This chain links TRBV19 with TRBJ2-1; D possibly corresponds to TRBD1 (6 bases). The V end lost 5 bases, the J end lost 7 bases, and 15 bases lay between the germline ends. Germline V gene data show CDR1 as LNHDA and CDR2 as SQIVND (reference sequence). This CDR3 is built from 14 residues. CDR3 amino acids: CASSGQGNVNEQFF. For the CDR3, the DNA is TGTGCCAGTAGTGGGCAGGGGAACGTAAATGAGCAGTTCTTC.

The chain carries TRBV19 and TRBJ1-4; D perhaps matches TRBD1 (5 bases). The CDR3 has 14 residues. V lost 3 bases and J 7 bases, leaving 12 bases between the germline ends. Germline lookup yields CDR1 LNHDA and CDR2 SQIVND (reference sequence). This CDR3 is CASSIAGLGEKLFF. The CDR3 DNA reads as TGTGCCAGTAGTATTGCGGGGCTCGGTGAAAAACTGTTTTTT.

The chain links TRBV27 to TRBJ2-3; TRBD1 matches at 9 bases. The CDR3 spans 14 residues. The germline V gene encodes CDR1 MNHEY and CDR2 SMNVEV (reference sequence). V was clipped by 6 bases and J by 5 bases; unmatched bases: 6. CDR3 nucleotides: TGTGCCAGCAGAGTACAGGGGGCGGAAGATACGCAGTATTTT. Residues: CASRVQGAEDTQYF.

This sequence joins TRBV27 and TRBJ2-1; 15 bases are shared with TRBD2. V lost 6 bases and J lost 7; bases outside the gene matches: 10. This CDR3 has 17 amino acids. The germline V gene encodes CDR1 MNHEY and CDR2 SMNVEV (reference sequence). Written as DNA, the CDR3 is TGTGCCAGCAGCCGCCCGGGACTAGCGGGAGGTCCAAATGAGCAGTTCTTC. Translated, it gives CASSRPGLAGGPNEQFF.

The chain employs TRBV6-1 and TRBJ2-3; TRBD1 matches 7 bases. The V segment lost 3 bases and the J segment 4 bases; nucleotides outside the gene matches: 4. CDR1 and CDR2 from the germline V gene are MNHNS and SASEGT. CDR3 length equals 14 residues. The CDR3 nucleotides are TGTGCCAGCAGTGACCGCGACAGGGCAGATACGCAGTATTTT. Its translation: CASSDRDRADTQYF.

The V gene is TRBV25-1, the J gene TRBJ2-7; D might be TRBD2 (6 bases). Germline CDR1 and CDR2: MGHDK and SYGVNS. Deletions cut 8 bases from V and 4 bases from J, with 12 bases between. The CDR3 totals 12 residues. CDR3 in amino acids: CASAAGSYEQYF. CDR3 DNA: TGTGCCAGCGCTGCGGGGTCTTACGAGCAGTACTTC.

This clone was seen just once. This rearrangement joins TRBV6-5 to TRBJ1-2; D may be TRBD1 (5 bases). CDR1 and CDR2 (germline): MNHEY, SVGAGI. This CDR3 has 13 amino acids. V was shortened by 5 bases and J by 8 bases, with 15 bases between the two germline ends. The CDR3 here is CASSDAYWGGYTF. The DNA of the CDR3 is TGTGCCAGCAGTGATGCTTATTGGGGCGGCTACACCTTC.

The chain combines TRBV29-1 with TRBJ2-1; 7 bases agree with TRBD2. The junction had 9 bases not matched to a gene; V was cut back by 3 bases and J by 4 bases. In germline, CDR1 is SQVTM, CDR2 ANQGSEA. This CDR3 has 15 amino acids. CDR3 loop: CSVDGTTQGYNEQFF. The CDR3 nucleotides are TGCAGCGTTGATGGGACTACGCAAGGATACAATGAGCAGTTCTTC.

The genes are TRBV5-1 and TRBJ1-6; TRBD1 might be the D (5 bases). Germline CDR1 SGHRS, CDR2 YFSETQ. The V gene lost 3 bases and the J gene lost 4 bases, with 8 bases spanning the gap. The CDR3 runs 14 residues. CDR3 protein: CASSSTDYNSPLHF. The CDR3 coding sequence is TGCGCCAGCAGCTCGACAGATTATAATTCACCCCTCCACTTT.

DNA for the CDR3: TGTGCCAGCACTCGGACTAGCGGGAATTACGAGCAGTACTTC. It is translated as CASTRTSGNYEQYF. This chain uses TRBV28 with TRBJ2-7; TRBD2 agrees at 12 bases. J lost 4 bases, V lost 7 bases, and 5 bases had no gene match. In germline, CDR1 is MDHEN, CDR2 SYDVKM. The CDR3 has 14 residues. The complete variable domain, with remaining parts taken from reference TRBV28 and TRBJ2-7, reads DVKVTQSSRYLVKRTGEKVFLECVQDMDHENMFWYRQDPGLGLRLIYFSYDVKMKEKGDIPEGYSVSREKKERFSLILESASTNQTSMYLCASTRTSGNYEQYFGPGTRLTVT.

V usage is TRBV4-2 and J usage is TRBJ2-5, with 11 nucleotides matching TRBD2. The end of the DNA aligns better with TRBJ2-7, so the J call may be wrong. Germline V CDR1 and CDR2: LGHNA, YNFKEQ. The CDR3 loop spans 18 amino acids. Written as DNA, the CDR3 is TGTGCCAGCAGCCAAACCAGAATAGGACTAGCGGGCTCCTACGAGCAGTACTTC. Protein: CASSQTRIGLAGSYEQYF.

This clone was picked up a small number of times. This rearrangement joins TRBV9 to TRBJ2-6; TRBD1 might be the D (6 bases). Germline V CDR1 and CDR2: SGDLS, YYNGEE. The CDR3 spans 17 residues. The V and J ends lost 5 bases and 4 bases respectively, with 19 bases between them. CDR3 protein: CASSHIGTGSGANVLTF. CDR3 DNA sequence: TGTGCCAGCAGTCACATAGGCACAGGGTCCGGGGCCAACGTCCTGACTTTC.

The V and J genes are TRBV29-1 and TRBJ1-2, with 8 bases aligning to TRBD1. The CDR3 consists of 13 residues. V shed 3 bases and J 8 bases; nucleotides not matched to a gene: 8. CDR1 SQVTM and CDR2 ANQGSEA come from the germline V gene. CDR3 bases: TGCAGCGTTGAGAAGGACAGGGTCGAAGGCTACACCTTC. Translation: CSVEKDRVEGYTF.

The CDR3 bases are TGTGCCATCAGTGAGGATGCGACGGGCTATGGCTACACCTTC. It yields the protein CAISEDATGYGYTF. The V and J genes are TRBV10-3 and TRBJ1-2, with D hard to call. This CDR3 contains 14 residues. The V end was cut by 2 bases, the J end by 4 bases, with 11 bases between. The germline V gene has CDR1 ENHRY and CDR2 SYGVKD.

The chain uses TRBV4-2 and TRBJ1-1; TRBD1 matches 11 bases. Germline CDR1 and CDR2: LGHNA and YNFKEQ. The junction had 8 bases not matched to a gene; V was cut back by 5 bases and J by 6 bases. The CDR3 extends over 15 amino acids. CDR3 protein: CASSSRTGGRAEAFF. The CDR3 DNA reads TGTGCCAGCAGCTCTAGGACAGGGGGCAGAGCTGAAGCTTTCTTT.

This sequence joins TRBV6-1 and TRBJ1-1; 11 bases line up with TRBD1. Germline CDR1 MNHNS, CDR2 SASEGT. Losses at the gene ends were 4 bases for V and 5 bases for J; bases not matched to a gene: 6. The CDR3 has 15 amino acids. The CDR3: CASSAGTGGGTEAFF. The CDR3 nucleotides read TGTGCCAGCAGTGCCGGGACAGGGGGAGGAACTGAAGCTTTCTTT.

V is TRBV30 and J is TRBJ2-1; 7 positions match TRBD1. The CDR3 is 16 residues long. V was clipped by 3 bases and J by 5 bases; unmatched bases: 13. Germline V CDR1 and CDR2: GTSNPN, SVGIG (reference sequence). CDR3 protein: CAWRALPGQRDNEQFF. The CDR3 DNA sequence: TGTGCCTGGAGAGCGCTGCCGGGACAGCGTGACAATGAGCAGTTCTTC.

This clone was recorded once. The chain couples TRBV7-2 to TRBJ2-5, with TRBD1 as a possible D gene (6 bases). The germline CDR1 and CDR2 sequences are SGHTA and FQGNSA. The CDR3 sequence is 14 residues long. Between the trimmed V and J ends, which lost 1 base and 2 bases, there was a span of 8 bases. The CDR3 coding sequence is TGTGCCAGCAGCTTAGGACAGGTTCAAGAGACCCAGTACTTC. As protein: CASSLGQVQETQYF.

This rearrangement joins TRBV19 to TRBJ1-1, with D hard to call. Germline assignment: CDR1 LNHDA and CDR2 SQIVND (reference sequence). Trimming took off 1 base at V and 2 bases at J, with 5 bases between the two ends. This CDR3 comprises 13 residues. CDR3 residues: CASSIGSNTEAFF. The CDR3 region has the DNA TGTGCCAGTAGTATAGGCAGTAACACTGAAGCTTTCTTT.

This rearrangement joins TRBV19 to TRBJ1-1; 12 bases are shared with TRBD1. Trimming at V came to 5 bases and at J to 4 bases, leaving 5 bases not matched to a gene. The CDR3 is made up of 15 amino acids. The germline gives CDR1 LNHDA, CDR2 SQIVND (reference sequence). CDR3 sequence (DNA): TGTGCCAGTAGTGGGGACAGGGGGCTGTTCACTGAAGCTTTCTTT. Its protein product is CASSGDRGLFTEAFF. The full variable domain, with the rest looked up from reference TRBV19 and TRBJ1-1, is DGGITQSPKYLFRKEGQNVTLSCEQNLNHDAMYWYRQDPGQGLRLIYYSQIVNDFQKGDIAEGYSVSREKKESFPLTVTSAQKNPTAFYLCASSGDRGLFTEAFFGQGTRLTVV.

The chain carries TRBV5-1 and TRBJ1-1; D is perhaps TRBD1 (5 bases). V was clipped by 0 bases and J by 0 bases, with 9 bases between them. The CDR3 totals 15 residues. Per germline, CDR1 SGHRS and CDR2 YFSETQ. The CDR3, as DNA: TGCGCCAGCAGCTTGGATGGGGCGTTGAACACTGAAGCTTTCTTT. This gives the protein CASSLDGALNTEAFF.

CDR3 in DNA: TGTGCCAGCAGCCGGACAGGGAGGTTCGAGACCCAGTACTTC. Translated, it gives CASSRTGRFETQYF. This chain links TRBV2 with TRBJ2-5; 8 nucleotides match TRBD1. Germline CDR1 is SNHLY and CDR2 is FYNNEI. CDR3 size: 14 residues. The V segment lost 6 bases and the J segment 5 bases; nucleotides outside the gene matches: 8. Supplemented by reference TRBV2 and TRBJ2-5, the full variable domain reads EPEVTQTPSHQVTQMGQEVILRCVPISNHLYFYWYRQILGQKVEFLVSFYNNEISEKSEIFDDQFSVERPDGSNFTLKIRSTKLEDSAMYFCASSRTGRFETQYFGPGTRLLVL.